This is a list of T cell receptor beta chains from one sample in a study of shared clonotypes between healthy human individuals. Sequencing was performed with immunoSEQ multiplex PCR; in TCRdb, only in-frame clones are kept and a portion is missing. Seen here are fewer than 1.6 million clones, 97% to 99% observed once, and the top ten hold around 0.38%. Sequenced sample: naive CD4+ T cells sorted from blood. These receptors all stem from a young man in good health. Both conserved end residues are trimmed from each CDR3. Each record gives: V gene, J gene, D gene, CDR3 protein. The D gene is left open where the match is weak.

TRBV6-5	TRBJ2-2	TRBD1	ASRLTGVTGELF
TRBV18	TRBJ2-5	-	ASSPRVGQSQETQY
TRBV29-1	TRBJ1-3	TRBD1	SVEDRGSGNTIY
TRBV15	TRBJ2-7	TRBD2	ATSTTSGSSYEQY
TRBV11-2	TRBJ2-7	TRBD2	ASSLASGSFGYEQY
TRBV4-1	TRBJ1-2	-	ASSQDLAINYGYT
TRBV5-1	TRBJ2-7	TRBD2	ASSFGLAAPSGEQY
TRBV29-1	TRBJ2-1	TRBD2	SARGRFNEQF
TRBV29-1	TRBJ1-1	-	SVLNGGGTEAF
TRBV7-9	TRBJ1-4	TRBD1	ASSFTAGTGTNEKLF
TRBV5-1	TRBJ2-1	TRBD2	ASSSGLAISNEQF
TRBV27	TRBJ2-7	TRBD2	ASSPSGSYEQY
TRBV28	TRBJ2-1	TRBD2	ASSLWGTNNNEQF
TRBV7-9	TRBJ1-1	-	ASSLAHPNTEAF
TRBV6-1	TRBJ2-1	TRBD1	ASSVVQGYSYNEQF
TRBV7-2	TRBJ1-5	-	ASSFSLGQPQH
TRBV29-1	TRBJ2-6	-	SVQTGSSGANVLT
TRBV10-1	TRBJ2-7	-	ASSESGSTTGQY
TRBV27	TRBJ2-3	TRBD2	ASSLFRLAGSTDTQY
TRBV28	TRBJ2-2	-	ASSAPIGELF
TRBV11-2	TRBJ2-2	-	ASSLLNTGELF
TRBV9	TRBJ1-1	-	ASSVKANTEAF
TRBV11-2	TRBJ2-1	TRBD2	ASRFTAGVGYNEQF
TRBV19	TRBJ2-1	TRBD2	ASTAPPGGLGNEQF
TRBV19	TRBJ1-5	-	ASSVEGLYSNQPQH
TRBV5-1	TRBJ2-3	TRBD2	ASRTSGASSTDTQY
TRBV11-3	TRBJ2-7	-	ASSLVPNSYEQY
TRBV7-2	TRBJ2-7	TRBD2	ASSLRREGYEQY
TRBV14	TRBJ2-7	TRBD1	ASSHLGQAYEQY
TRBV7-9	TRBJ2-7	TRBD1	ASSLETGGPYEQY
TRBV5-1	TRBJ1-1	-	ASSLVGTESAF
TRBV7-6	TRBJ2-2	TRBD2	ASRPPGTSGQLHGELF
TRBV7-8	TRBJ1-1	-	ASSLVGTNTEAF
TRBV6-1	TRBJ2-7	-	ASSEGLGRTYEQY
TRBV7-9	TRBJ1-1	TRBD1	ASSFIADRGGEAF
TRBV30	TRBJ1-2	-	AWSGGTPLYYT
TRBV7-9	TRBJ2-3	TRBD2	ASSSQAGGPGDTQY
TRBV10-1	TRBJ2-7	TRBD2	ASSPSGSSYEQY
TRBV5-1	TRBJ2-3	-	ASSLKEPIYTDTQY
TRBV18	TRBJ2-3	TRBD2	ASSPRIGSGSVDTQY
TRBV19	TRBJ1-2	-	ASSINPRDYGYT
TRBV21-1	TRBJ2-1	-	ASIRDGFNEQF
TRBV6-5	TRBJ2-7	-	ASSIGHPDYEQY
TRBV29-1	TRBJ2-1	TRBD2	SVDRLAGDEQF
TRBV7-9	TRBJ2-7	-	ASSYRPNGNTYEQY
TRBV6-6	TRBJ2-2	TRBD1	ASSNPRGMVTGELF
TRBV7-9	TRBJ2-2	-	ASSLGENTGELF
TRBV14	TRBJ2-2	TRBD2	ASSRTGGPGTGELF